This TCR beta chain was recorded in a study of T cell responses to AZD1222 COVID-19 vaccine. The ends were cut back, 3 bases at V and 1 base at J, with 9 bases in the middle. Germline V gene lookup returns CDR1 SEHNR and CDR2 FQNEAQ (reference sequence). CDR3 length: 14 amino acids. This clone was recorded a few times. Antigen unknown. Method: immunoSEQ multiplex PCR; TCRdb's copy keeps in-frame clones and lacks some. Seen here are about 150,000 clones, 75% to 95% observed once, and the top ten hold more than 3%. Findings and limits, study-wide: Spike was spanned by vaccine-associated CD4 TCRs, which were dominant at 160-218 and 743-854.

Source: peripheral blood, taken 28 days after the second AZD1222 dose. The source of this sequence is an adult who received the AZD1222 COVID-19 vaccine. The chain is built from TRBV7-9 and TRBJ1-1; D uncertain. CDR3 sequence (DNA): TGTGCCAGCAGCTTGCCGGTGGCGAACACTGAAGCTTTCTTT. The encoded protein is CASSLPVANTEAFF.